The next 18 T cell receptor beta chains were all read from a single sample in a study of cytomegalovirus exposure and HLA in healthy donors. In the PCR, 60 Vbeta and 13 Jbeta primers were used. The table came from immunoSEQ multiplex PCR; TCRdb's copy has only in-frame clones and leaves some out. Among about 200,000 clones listed, roughly 85% were seen once. Sample: PBMCs. Source of these receptors: a woman aged 18-29 years in good health and CMV-seronegative.

The chain has TRBV5-1 and TRBJ2-5; possible D gene TRBD1, 6 bases. V dropped 1 base and J dropped 5 bases, with 15 bases sitting between them. This CDR3 comprises 15 residues. Germline V gene lookup returns CDR1 SGHRS and CDR2 YFSETQ. The CDR3 coding sequence is TGCGCCAGCAGCTTGACAGGGTTTTTCCACGAGACCCAGTACTTC. As protein: CASSLTGFFHETQYF.

This chain uses TRBV4-3 with TRBJ2-7; 7 nucleotides match TRBD1. V trimming: 0 bases; J trimming: 3 bases; junction bases outside the gene matches: 5. CDR3 length: 15 residues. Germline lookup yields CDR1 LGHNA and CDR2 YSLEER. CDR3 in DNA: TGCGCCAGCAGCCAAGATTCGGGACAGATCTACGAGCAGTACTTC. Translated: CASSQDSGQIYEQYF.

The gene calls are TRBV4-1 and TRBJ2-2, with D perhaps matching TRBD1 (5 bases). Germline values: CDR1 MGHRA, CDR2 YSYEKL. This CDR3 is 13 amino acids long. Trimming took off 4 bases at V and 5 bases at J, with 8 bases between the two ends. CDR3 nucleotide sequence: TGCGCCAGCAGCCCTCCAGGGACCGGGGAGCTGTTTTTT. Translation gives CASSPPGTGELFF.

This clone turned up a few times. The rearrangement uses TRBV5-6 and TRBJ1-1, with a tentative D call TRBD1 (5 bases). Per germline, CDR1 SGHDT and CDR2 YYEEEE. The CDR3 runs 12 residues. Trimming left V 3 bases short and J 5 bases short, with 8 bases between. The CDR3 reads CASSWQGTEAFF. The CDR3 coding sequence is TGTGCCAGCAGCTGGCAGGGTACTGAAGCTTTCTTT.

This clone was seen a few times. The chain combines TRBV30 with TRBJ2-2; weak D call: TRBD2 (6 bases). Germline V CDR1 and CDR2: GTSNPN, SVGIG (reference sequence). The V end was cut by 1 base, the J end by 6 bases, with 15 bases between. CDR3 length: 15 amino acids. DNA of the CDR3: TGTGCCTGGAGTGAAGGGCTAGCGCTGGCCGGGGAGCTGTTTTTT. Encoded protein: CAWSEGLALAGELFF.

The chain joins TRBV9 to TRBJ2-1, with TRBD1 identical over 7 bases. Germline lookup yields CDR1 SGDLS and CDR2 YYNGEE. The V segment lost 4 bases and the J segment 4 bases; nucleotides outside the gene matches: 11. This CDR3 spans 16 amino acids. In nucleotides, the CDR3 is TGTGCCAGCAGCCCCGAGGGGGCGGCCGTGTACAATGAGCAGTTCTTC. This sequence encodes CASSPEGAAVYNEQFF.

V is TRBV6-6 and J is TRBJ2-7, with D unclear. V was pared by 6 bases and J by 6 bases, with 9 bases between. Germline values: CDR1 MNHNY, CDR2 SVGAGI (reference sequence). The CDR3 totals 11 residues. CDR3 protein: CASSPSFEQYF. CDR3 DNA: TGTGCCAGCAGCCCTAGTTTCGAGCAGTACTTC.

This clone came up a few times. This chain uses TRBV7-8 with TRBJ1-1; 8 bases map to TRBD1. Trimming cost V 0 bases and J 3 bases; bases outside gene matches: 3. This CDR3 has 15 amino acids. Germline CDR1 SGHVS, CDR2 FQNEAQ. CDR3 sequence (DNA): TGTGCCAGCAGCTTAGCCTCAGGGGGCCACACTGAAGCTTTCTTT. This sequence encodes CASSLASGGHTEAFF.

Points on this clone: This specimen includes other DNA sequences encoding the same CDR3. J is TRBJ1-2 and V is TRBV18; 9 positions agree with TRBD1. With V trimmed by 0 bases and J by 7 bases, 3 bases remained unmatched. The CDR3 runs to 14 residues. CDR1 is KGHSH and CDR2 is LQKENI in the germline V gene. CDR3 in DNA: TGTGCCAGCTCACCACCCGGGACAGGGTTTGGCTACACCTTC. It specifies CASSPPGTGFGYTF.

This chain joins TRBV4-1 and TRBJ2-7; D is undetermined. The CDR3 has 10 amino acids. The germline V and J ends were trimmed by 11 bases and 3 bases, with 8 bases remaining between them. Germline CDR1 and CDR2: MGHRA and YSYEKL. Here the CDR3 DNA reads TGCGCCGGTGAGAACTACGAGCAGTACTTC. Translation: CAGENYEQYF.

The rearrangement links TRBV7-9 to TRBJ1-5; D not resolved. This CDR3 region has 13 residues. The ends were cut back, 0 bases at V and 5 bases at J, with 5 bases in the middle. CDR1 and CDR2 from the germline V gene are SEHNR and FQNEAQ (reference sequence). DNA for the CDR3: TGTGCCAGCAGCTTAGCCGAGGATCAGCCCCAGCATTTT. Residues: CASSLAEDQPQHF.

DNA of the CDR3: TGTGCTAGTGGTTTTGGACAGGGGGATTTTAATGAAAAACTGTTTTTT. As protein: CASGFGQGDFNEKLFF. The V gene is TRBV12-5, the J gene TRBJ1-4; 10 positions agree with TRBD1. V lost 3 bases to trimming and J lost 4 bases; unmatched junction nucleotides: 5. This CDR3 has 16 amino acids. Per germline, CDR1 LGHNT and CDR2 FRNRAP.

The CDR3 DNA follows: TGTGCCAGCAGCATATACGGAAGGGGGAGCTCTGGGGCCAACGTCCTGACTTTC. This codes for CASSIYGRGSSGANVLTF. V and J are TRBV5-8 and TRBJ2-6, with a weak D call TRBD1 (6 bases). Germline lookup yields CDR1 SGHTS and CDR2 YDEGEE. The V end lost 4 bases, the J end lost 0 bases, and 17 bases lay between the germline ends. This CDR3 has 18 amino acids.

The rearrangement joins TRBV4-3 to TRBJ1-1, with D possibly TRBD1 on 6 matching bases. The CDR3 is 20 amino acids. V gave up 0 bases and J gave up 1 base, with 24 bases separating them. Germline V gene lookup returns CDR1 LGHNA and CDR2 YSLEER. The CDR3 protein is CASSQDPLGSGAGTNTEAFF. The CDR3 DNA reads TGCGCCAGCAGCCAAGATCCCTTGGGATCAGGGGCCGGTACGAACACTGAAGCTTTCTTT.

The V call is TRBV5-1, the J call TRBJ2-7; TRBD2 aligns across 11 bases. Losses at the gene ends were 2 bases for V and 4 bases for J; bases not matched to a gene: 5. Germline V CDR1 and CDR2: SGHRS, YFSETQ. The CDR3 has 15 amino acids. In DNA, the CDR3 is TGCGCCAGCAGCTTTATAGCGGGAGGGGTGTACGAGCAGTACTTC. The encoded protein is CASSFIAGGVYEQYF. The full variable domain, with the rest looked up from reference TRBV5-1 and TRBJ2-7, is KAGVTQTPRYLIKTRGQQVTLSCSPISGHRSVSWYQQTPGQGLQFLFEYFSETQRNKGNFPGRFSGRQFSNSRSEMNVSTLELGDSALYLCASSFIAGGVYEQYFGPGTRLTVT.

The chain is built from TRBV28 and TRBJ1-2, with 8 bases matching TRBD1. The CDR3 totals 15 residues. V lost 8 bases, J lost 7 bases, and 15 bases stayed unmatched. The germline V gene encodes CDR1 MDHEN and CDR2 SYDVKM. Written as DNA, the CDR3 is TGTGCCAGCCTGGGATCCAGGGGGCACAGAAGTGGCTACACCTTC. Translation: CASLGSRGHRSGYTF.

The V gene is TRBV28, the J gene TRBJ2-1; TRBD2 is a possible D gene (5 bases). The CDR3 contains 14 residues. Trimming took 3 bases from V and 4 from J, leaving 10 bases between them. From germline, CDR1 is MDHEN and CDR2 SYDVKM. The CDR3: CASSFGEGYNEQFF. CDR3 DNA: TGTGCCAGCAGTTTCGGGGAAGGATACAATGAGCAGTTCTTC.

The chain has TRBV5-1 and TRBJ2-1; weak D call: TRBD2 (6 bases). Germline CDR1 reads SGHRS; CDR2 reads YFSETQ. This CDR3 spans 12 amino acids. The ends were cut back, 0 bases at V and 9 bases at J, with 7 bases in the middle. The CDR3 DNA reads as TGCGCCAGCAGCTTGGTCGGGGGTGAGCAGTTCTTC. Translated, it gives CASSLVGGEQFF.